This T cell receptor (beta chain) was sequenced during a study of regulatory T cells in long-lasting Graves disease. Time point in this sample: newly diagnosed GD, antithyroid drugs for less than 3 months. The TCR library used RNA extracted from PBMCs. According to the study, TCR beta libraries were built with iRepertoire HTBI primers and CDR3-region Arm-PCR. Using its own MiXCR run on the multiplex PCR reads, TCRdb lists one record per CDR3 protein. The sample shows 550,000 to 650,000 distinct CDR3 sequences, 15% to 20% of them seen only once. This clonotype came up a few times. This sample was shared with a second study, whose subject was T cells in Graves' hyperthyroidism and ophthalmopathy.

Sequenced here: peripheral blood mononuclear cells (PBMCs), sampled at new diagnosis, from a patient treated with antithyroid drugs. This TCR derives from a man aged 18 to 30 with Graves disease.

The CDR3 sequence: CASSPLPGQETQYF. CDR3 coding DNA: TGTGCCAGCAGCCCCCTTCCGGGCCAAGAGACCCAGTACTTC. This chain links TRBV4-2 with TRBJ2-5, with no clear D. V lost 4 bases and J 1 base, leaving 10 bases between the germline ends. From germline, CDR1 is LGHNA and CDR2 YNFKEQ. The CDR3 is 14 residues long.